One sample yielded the 21 T cell receptor beta chains listed below, sequenced in a study of T-cell reconstitution after alpha-beta-depleted transplantation in children. A library of TCRbeta sequences, prepared with unique molecular identifiers, was generated. TCRdb ran MiXCR on the PCR reads and lists one entry per CDR3 protein. The data show about 98,000 distinct CDR3 sequences, more than 20% seen once. This specimen was PBMCs, taken before TCRalphabeta/CD19-depleted stem cell transplant. Receptors were obtained from a boy younger than 10 with acute lymphoblastic leukemia, due to receive a stem cell transplant.

This chain joins TRBV29-1 and TRBJ2-1; 7 bases align to TRBD1. The CDR3 is 11 amino acids. Germline V CDR1 and CDR2: SQVTM, ANQGSEA. Losses at the gene ends were 7 bases for V and 10 bases for J; bases not matched to a gene: 7. CDR3 DNA: TGCAGCGGCCACAGGGGCCACGAGCAGTTCTTC. It is translated as CSGHRGHEQFF.

The chain recombines TRBV4-1 with TRBJ2-3, with 7 bases aligning to TRBD2. The CDR3 has 17 residues. With 1 base clipped from V and 1 base from J, the junction kept 8 bases outside the gene matches. The germline V gene has CDR1 MGHRA and CDR2 YSYEKL. CDR3 loop: CASSQVPGRGGTDTQYF. The DNA of the CDR3 is TGCGCCAGCAGCCAAGTTCCGGGGAGGGGCGGCACAGATACGCAGTATTTT.

This clonotype has more than one count but fewer than ten. The rearrangement joins TRBV7-2 to TRBJ2-2, with TRBD1 matching 7 bases. The CDR3 sequence is 15 residues long. V shed 5 bases, J shed 1 base, and the junction held 4 bases outside the gene matches. Germline V gene data show CDR1 as SGHTA and CDR2 as FQGNSA. CDR3: CASSRDSQNTGELFF. CDR3 nucleotide sequence: TGTGCCAGCAGCCGGGACAGCCAGAACACCGGGGAGCTGTTTTTT. The full variable domain, in which reference TRBV7-2 and TRBJ2-2 provide the parts outside the CDR3, is GAGVSQSPSNKVTEKGKDVELRCDPISGHTALYWYRQSLGQGLEFLIYFQGNSAPDKSGLPSDRFSAERTGGSVSTLTIQRTQQEDSAVYLCASSRDSQNTGELFFGEGSRLTVL.

This clonotype was seen only a few times. The chain couples TRBV28 to TRBJ2-1; 10 bases match TRBD2. Germline assignment: CDR1 MDHEN and CDR2 SYDVKM. This CDR3 contains 13 residues. With V trimmed by 5 bases and J by 12 bases, 7 bases remained unmatched. CDR3 sequence (DNA): TGTGCCAGCAGTATAGGACTAGCGGAGCGGCAGTTCTTC. It yields the protein CASSIGLAERQFF.

The chain is built from TRBV3-1 and TRBJ1-2; unclear D gene. The CDR3 covers 11 residues. From germline, CDR1 is LGHDT and CDR2 YNNKEL (reference sequence). Between the trimmed V and J ends, which lost 4 bases and 10 bases, there was a span of 10 bases. The CDR3 loop reads CASSRSRNYTF. The CDR3 region has the DNA TGTGCCAGCAGCCGCAGCAGGAACTACACCTTC.

The chain combines TRBV6-5 with TRBJ2-1, with unresolved D. Germline CDR1 reads MNHEY; CDR2 reads SVGAGI. CDR3 length: 15 amino acids. Trimming cost V 2 bases and J 2 bases, with 10 bases left between them. The CDR3 DNA is TGTGCCAGCAGTTACCGTCACGGCGCCTACAATGAGCAGTTCTTC. Translating it yields CASSYRHGAYNEQFF.

The chain uses TRBV28 and TRBJ2-5, with D possibly TRBD2 on 7 matching bases. V lost 11 bases and J lost 1, with 14 bases in between. The germline V gene has CDR1 MDHEN and CDR2 SYDVKM. The CDR3 has 13 amino acids. The CDR3 loop is CAEGGGCQETQYF. The DNA for the CDR3 is TGTGCCGAGGGAGGGGGATGCCAAGAGACCCAGTACTTC.

This clonotype was recorded a few times. The chain has TRBV6-1 and TRBJ2-7, with 7 nucleotides matching TRBD2. Trimming took 7 bases from V and 3 from J; bases not matched to a gene: 21. The germline gives CDR1 MNHNS, CDR2 SASEGT. The CDR3 contains 18 residues. The CDR3 loop is CASNPTSSGGRKFYEQYF. CDR3 nucleotide sequence: TGTGCCAGCAACCCAACAAGCTCCGGCGGGAGAAAGTTCTACGAGCAGTACTTC.

The chain employs TRBV7-2 and TRBJ2-2, with TRBD2 matching over 10 bases. The V gene end was trimmed by 5 bases and the J gene end by 6 bases; junction bases not matched to a gene: 9. CDR3 size: 16 residues. Germline CDR1 is SGHTA and CDR2 is FQGNSA. The CDR3 DNA is TGTGCCAGCAGCAAATCACTAGCGGGGTACTCCGGGGAGCTGTTTTTT. This encodes CASSKSLAGYSGELFF.

This clonotype showed up many times. The rearrangement uses TRBV6-6 and TRBJ1-2; D remains ambiguous. The V gene lost 6 bases and the J gene lost 7 bases, with 15 bases spanning the gap. The CDR3 spans 13 residues. Germline CDR1 and CDR2: MNHNY and SVGAGI (reference sequence). The CDR3 sequence is CASRPGYLSGYTF. CDR3 coding DNA: TGTGCCAGCAGACCGGGTTACCTATCTGGCTACACCTTC.

For this clonotype: This may arise from a read error, as a much more abundant clone is one base away. DNA of the CDR3: TGCAGTGCTAGTTTATCCGGGAGGGCCGGGGAGACCCAGTACTTC. The encoded protein is CSASLSGRAGETQYF. This chain links TRBV20-1 with TRBJ2-5; 8 nucleotides line up with TRBD2. Losses at the gene ends were 3 bases for V and 5 bases for J; bases not matched to a gene: 11. Germline assignment: CDR1 DFQATT and CDR2 SNEGSKA (reference sequence). This CDR3 has 15 amino acids.

This clonotype appeared many times. The DNA is left out, because the CDR3 cannot be placed on it with certainty; the CDR3 is given as TCRdb lists it. V usage is TRBV28 and J usage is TRBJ2-3. Including both end residues, the CDR3 is 17 amino acids long. In germline, CDR1 is MDHEN, CDR2 SYDVKM. Here the CDR3 reads CASSTSYSLVRTDTQYF.

This clonotype was seen a handful of times. The V call is TRBV28, the J call TRBJ2-1; D is perhaps TRBD2 (5 bases). CDR1 is MDHEN, CDR2 SYDVKM, per germline. V lost 3 bases and J lost 3, with 9 bases in between. This CDR3 is built from 14 residues. CDR3 residues: CASSFRRDYNEQFF. DNA of the CDR3: TGTGCCAGCAGTTTCCGTCGGGACTACAATGAGCAGTTCTTC.

This clonotype was picked up many times. The V gene is TRBV11-2, the J gene TRBJ2-3, with D unresolved. Trimming shortened V by 7 bases and J by 2 bases, and 7 bases separated the two germline ends. This CDR3 has 12 residues. Germline CDR1 is SGHAT and CDR2 is FQNNGV. The CDR3 DNA is TGTGCCAGCACCTCCTCCACAGATACGCAGTATTTT. Protein sequence: CASTSSTDTQYF. Complete variable domain (other parts from reference TRBV11-2 and TRBJ2-3): EAGVAQSPRYKIIEKRQSVAFWCNPISGHATLYWYQQILGQGPKLLIQFQNNGVVDDSQLPKDRFSAERLKGVDSTLKIQPAKLEDSAVYLCASTSSTDTQYFGPGTRLTVL.

V gene TRBV20-1 combines with J gene TRBJ2-7, with 7 bases identical to TRBD2. V was pared by 6 bases and J by 6 bases, with 17 bases of the junction left unmatched. This CDR3 spans 15 amino acids. Germline-derived CDR1 and CDR2 are DFQATT and SNEGSKA (reference sequence). The CDR3 DNA follows: TGCAGTGCAAAGTCGGCTAGCGGAGGGCCCACCGAGCAGTACTTC. It yields the protein CSAKSASGGPTEQYF.

Ten or more counts support this clonotype. CDR3 amino acids: CASSYNSAQETQYF. In DNA, the CDR3 is TGTGCCAGCAGTTACAATAGCGCCCAAGAGACCCAGTACTTC. The chain uses TRBV6-5 and TRBJ2-5, with D perhaps matching TRBD2 (5 bases). Germline values: CDR1 MNHEY, CDR2 SVGAGI. There are 14 residues in the CDR3. Trimming took 2 bases from V and 1 from J, leaving 8 bases between them.

This clonotype was picked up a small number of times. The J gene is TRBJ2-7, the V gene TRBV12-3 or TRBV12-4; 7 nucleotides line up with TRBD1. The CDR3 totals 14 residues. Trimming cost V 3 bases and J 5 bases; bases outside gene matches: 7. DNA of the CDR3: TGTGCCAGCAGTTTTCAGCCGACAGGGAACGAGCAGTACTTC. Encoded protein: CASSFQPTGNEQYF.

The chain recombines TRBV6-6 with TRBJ2-3; D gene ambiguous. The germline V and J ends were trimmed by 7 bases and 0 bases, with 8 bases remaining between them. The CDR3 has 13 residues. The germline V gene has CDR1 MNHNY and CDR2 SVGAGI (reference sequence). The CDR3 DNA follows: TGTGCCAGCACCGTACCTAGCACAGATACGCAGTATTTT. It yields the protein CASTVPSTDTQYF.

This clonotype was observed a handful of times. The CDR3 protein is CATSRGASGFTDTQYF. The CDR3 DNA follows: TGTGCCACCAGCAGAGGGGCCAGCGGTTTCACAGATACGCAGTATTTT. This chain connects TRBV15 to TRBJ2-3; a possible D gene is TRBD2 (5 bases). Between the trimmed V and J ends, which lost 1 base and 2 bases, there was a span of 13 bases. This CDR3 comprises 16 residues. Germline CDR1 reads LNHNV; CDR2 reads YYDKDF (reference sequence).

This clonotype has ten or more counts. The CDR3 here is CSARDGRYEQFF. DNA for the CDR3: TGCAGTGCTAGAGATGGCCGATATGAGCAGTTCTTC. The chain couples TRBV20-1 to TRBJ2-1; D is unclear. This CDR3 is 12 amino acids long. V lost 0 bases, J lost 8 bases, and 8 bases lay in between. Germline lookup yields CDR1 DFQATT and CDR2 SNEGSKA (reference sequence).

This clonotype was found a few times. The chain employs TRBV7-6 and TRBJ2-1, with 11 bases matching TRBD2. Losses at the gene ends were 4 bases for V and 9 bases for J; bases not matched to a gene: 14. CDR1 is SGHVS and CDR2 is FNYEAQ in the germline V gene. The CDR3 is made up of 17 amino acids. The CDR3 DNA sequence: TGTGCCAGCAGCTCAAAAACCGGGACTAGCGGAACCGTTGAGCAGTTCTTC. It codes for CASSSKTGTSGTVEQFF.